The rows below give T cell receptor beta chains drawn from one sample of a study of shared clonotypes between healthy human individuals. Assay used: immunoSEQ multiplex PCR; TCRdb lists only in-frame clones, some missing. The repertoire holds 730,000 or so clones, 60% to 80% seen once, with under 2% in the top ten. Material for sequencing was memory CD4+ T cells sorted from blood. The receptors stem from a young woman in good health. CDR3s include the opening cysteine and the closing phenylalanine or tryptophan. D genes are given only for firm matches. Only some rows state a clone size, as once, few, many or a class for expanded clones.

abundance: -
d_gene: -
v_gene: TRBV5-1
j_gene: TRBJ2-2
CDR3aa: CASSLGNEDTGELFF

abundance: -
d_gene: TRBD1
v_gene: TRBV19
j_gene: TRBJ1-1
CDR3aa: CASSIPGQQNTEAFF

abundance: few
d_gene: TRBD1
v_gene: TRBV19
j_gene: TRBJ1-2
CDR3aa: CASSIVGTGDYGYTF

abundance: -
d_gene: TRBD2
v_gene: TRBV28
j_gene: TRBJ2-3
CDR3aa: CASKSRTSRDTQYF

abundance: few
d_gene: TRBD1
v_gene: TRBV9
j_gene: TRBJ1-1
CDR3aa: CASSEQGALSTEAFF

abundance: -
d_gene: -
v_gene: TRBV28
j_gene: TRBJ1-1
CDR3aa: CASSKMRGTPWGTEAFF

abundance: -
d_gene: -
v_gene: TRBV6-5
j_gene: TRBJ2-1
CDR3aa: CASSFRGGGPSEQFF

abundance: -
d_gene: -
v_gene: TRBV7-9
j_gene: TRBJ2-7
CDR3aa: CASSPDSIYEQYF

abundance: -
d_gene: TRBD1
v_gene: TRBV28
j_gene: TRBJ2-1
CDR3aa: CASSELSRDSGLQFF

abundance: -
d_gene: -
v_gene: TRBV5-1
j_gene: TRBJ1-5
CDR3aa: CASSLYSGRDQPQHF

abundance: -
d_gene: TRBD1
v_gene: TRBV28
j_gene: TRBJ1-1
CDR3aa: CASRDTGGMHTEAFF

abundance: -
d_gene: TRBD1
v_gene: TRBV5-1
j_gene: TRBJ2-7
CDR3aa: CASSQTTGGDEQYF

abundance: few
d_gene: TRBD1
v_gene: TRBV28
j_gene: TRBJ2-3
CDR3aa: CASSLSTGGARNTQYF

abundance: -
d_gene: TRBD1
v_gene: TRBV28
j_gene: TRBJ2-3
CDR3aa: CASSLNPGTGMDTQYF

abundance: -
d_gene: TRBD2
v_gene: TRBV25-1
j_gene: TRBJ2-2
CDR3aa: CASSGREGNTGELFF

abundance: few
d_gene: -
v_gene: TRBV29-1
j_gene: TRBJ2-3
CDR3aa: CSVEGLGTDPHPIGTDTQYF

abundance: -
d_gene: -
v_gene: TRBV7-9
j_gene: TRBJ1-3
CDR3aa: CASSHSGTTIGNTIYF

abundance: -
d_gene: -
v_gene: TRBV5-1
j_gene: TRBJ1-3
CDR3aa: CASSRETRGSGNTIYF

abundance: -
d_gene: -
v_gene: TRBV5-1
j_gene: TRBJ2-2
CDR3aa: CASRPVPGGDNTGELFF

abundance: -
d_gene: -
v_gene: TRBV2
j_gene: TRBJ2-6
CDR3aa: CASSGQHPGANVLTF

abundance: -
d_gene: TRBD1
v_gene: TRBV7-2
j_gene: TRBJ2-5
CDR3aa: CASSGRTGTQETQYF

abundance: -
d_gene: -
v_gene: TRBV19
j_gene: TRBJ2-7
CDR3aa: CASSFSGGSYEQYF

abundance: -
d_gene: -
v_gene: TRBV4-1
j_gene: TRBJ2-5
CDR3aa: CASSQDLGALKTQYF

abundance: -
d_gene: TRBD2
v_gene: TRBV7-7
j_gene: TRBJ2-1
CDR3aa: CASSLGLAGNNEQFF

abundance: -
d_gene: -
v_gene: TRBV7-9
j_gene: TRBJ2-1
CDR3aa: CASSLEGGLNEQFF

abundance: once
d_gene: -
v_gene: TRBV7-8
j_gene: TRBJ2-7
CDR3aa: CASSWDRSYEQYF

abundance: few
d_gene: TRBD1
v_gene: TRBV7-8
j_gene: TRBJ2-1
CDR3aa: CASSFDRDEQFF

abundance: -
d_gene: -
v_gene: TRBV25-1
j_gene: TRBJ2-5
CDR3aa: CASSENEGWKTQYF

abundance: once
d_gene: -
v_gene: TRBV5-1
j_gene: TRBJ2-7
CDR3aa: CASRGAGSSYEQYF

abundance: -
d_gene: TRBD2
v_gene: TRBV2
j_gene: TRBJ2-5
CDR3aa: CASNSGRETQYF

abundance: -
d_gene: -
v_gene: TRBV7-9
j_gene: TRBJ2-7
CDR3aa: CASSYSYGDYEQYF

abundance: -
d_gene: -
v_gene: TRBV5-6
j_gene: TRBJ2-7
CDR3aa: CASSPIGEEQYF

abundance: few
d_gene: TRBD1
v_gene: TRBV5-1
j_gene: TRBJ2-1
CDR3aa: CASSLGDRDRNEQFF

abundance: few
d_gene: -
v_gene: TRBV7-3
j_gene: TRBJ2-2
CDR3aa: CASSFHTGELFF

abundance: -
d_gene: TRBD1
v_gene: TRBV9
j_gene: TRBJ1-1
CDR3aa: CASSMGQGAAAEAFF

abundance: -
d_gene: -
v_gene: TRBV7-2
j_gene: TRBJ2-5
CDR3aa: CASSLIETQYF

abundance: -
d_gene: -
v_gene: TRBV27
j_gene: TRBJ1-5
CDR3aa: CASSSRWGAGDQPQHF

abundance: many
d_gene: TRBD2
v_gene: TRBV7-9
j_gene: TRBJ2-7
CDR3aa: CASSLAAGDEQYF

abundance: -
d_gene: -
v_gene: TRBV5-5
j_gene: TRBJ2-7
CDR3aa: CASSLVVSGHEQYF

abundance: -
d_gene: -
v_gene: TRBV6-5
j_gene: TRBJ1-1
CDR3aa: CASSYSVGRLHAEAFF

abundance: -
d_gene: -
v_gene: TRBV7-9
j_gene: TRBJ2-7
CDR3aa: CASSGLEATYEQYF

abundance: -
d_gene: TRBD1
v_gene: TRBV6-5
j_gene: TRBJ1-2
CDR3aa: CASRRTGGVYGYTF

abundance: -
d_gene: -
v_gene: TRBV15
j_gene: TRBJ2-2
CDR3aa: CATSREGQNTGELFF

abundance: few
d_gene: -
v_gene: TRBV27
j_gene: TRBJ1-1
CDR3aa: CASSAYTGMNTEAFF

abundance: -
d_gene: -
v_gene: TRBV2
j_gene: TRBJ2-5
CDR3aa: CASSVETQYF

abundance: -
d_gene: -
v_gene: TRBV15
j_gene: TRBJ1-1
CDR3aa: CATSRDSGAAFF

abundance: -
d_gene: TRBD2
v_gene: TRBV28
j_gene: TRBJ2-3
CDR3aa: CASSPLAEDTDTQYF